Shown below are 20 T cell receptor beta chains from a single sample sequenced in a study of graft-versus-host responses after intestinal transplantation. Produced via immunoSEQ multiplex PCR; TCRdb's table is partial and in-frame only. The table lists approximately 100,000 clones, roughly 86% of them singletons. Sequencing was performed on PBMCs, taken 255 days after intestinal transplant. All receptors come from a human patient who received an intestinal transplant, so some T cells may come from the graft donor.

This clone was seen just once. The chain recombines TRBV10-3 with TRBJ2-1; no firm D call. The ends were cut back, 0 bases at V and 11 bases at J, with 11 bases in the middle. Germline V gene sequence: CDR1 ENHRY, CDR2 SYGVKD. The CDR3 covers 13 residues. Here the CDR3 DNA reads TGTGCCATCAGTGAGTCGGAACTATTCAAGCAGTTCTTC. This encodes CAISESELFKQFF.

The chain joins TRBV10-2 to TRBJ1-1, with D unclear. This CDR3 comprises 14 residues. CDR1 WSHSY and CDR2 SAAADI come from the germline V gene. Between the trimmed V and J ends, which lost 6 bases and 4 bases, there was a span of 15 bases. The DNA of the CDR3 is TGCGCCAGCAGCTGGGGTATGTCGGCCACTGAAGCTTTCTTT. This gives the protein CASSWGMSATEAFF.

The rearrangement links TRBV7-2 to TRBJ2-3; 9 bases match TRBD2. With V trimmed by 5 bases and J by 4 bases, 13 bases remained unmatched. Germline CDR1 reads SGHTA; CDR2 reads FQGNSA. The length of the CDR3 is 17 residues. CDR3 DNA: TGTGCCAGCAGCCTCGTTCTCACTAGCGGGTTGCCAGATACGCAGTATTTT. Translation: CASSLVLTSGLPDTQYF.

This clone was detected only a few times. The chain couples TRBV2 to TRBJ1-2; 7 bases fit TRBD1. J gave up 4 bases and V 7 bases, and 9 bases lay outside the gene matches. The CDR3 has 14 residues. The germline gives CDR1 SNHLY, CDR2 FYNNEI. The CDR3: CASISGQIPYGYTF. The CDR3 nucleotides are TGTGCCAGCATCTCGGGACAGATACCCTATGGCTACACCTTC.

This clone was observed a handful of times. The gene calls are TRBV6-5 and TRBJ2-5; D is possibly TRBD2 (5 bases). The CDR3 covers 14 residues. Germline lookup yields CDR1 MNHEY and CDR2 SVGAGI. The V end was cut by 8 bases, the J end by 3 bases, with 16 bases between. The CDR3 nucleotides are TGTGCCAGCCGGAGGCGGACGGAAGAAGAGACCCAGTACTTC. Its protein is CASRRRTEEETQYF.

In DNA form, the CDR3 reads TGTGCCAGCACTTCCCCTATTACGGGACTACCTCTCAATGAGCAGTTCTTC. It is translated as CASTSPITGLPLNEQFF. The chain combines TRBV11-2 with TRBJ2-1; 7 bases are shared with TRBD2. This CDR3 contains 17 residues. J lost 6 bases, V lost 7 bases, and 18 bases had no gene match. The germline V gene encodes CDR1 SGHAT and CDR2 FQNNGV.

This sequence joins TRBV7-8 and TRBJ1-1; D may be TRBD1 (5 bases). The CDR3 covers 17 residues. The germline V and J ends were trimmed by 0 bases and 3 bases, with 17 bases remaining between them. From germline, CDR1 is SGHVS and CDR2 FQNEAQ. This chain's CDR3 is CASSLARWGRRDTEAFF. The CDR3 bases are TGTGCCAGCAGCTTAGCGCGGTGGGGGAGGAGGGACACTGAAGCTTTCTTT. The whole variable domain, remainder taken from reference TRBV7-8 and TRBJ1-1, is GAGVSQSPRYKVAKRGQDVALRCDPISGHVSLFWYQQALGQGPEFLTYFQNEAQLDKSGLPSDRFFAERPEGSVSTLKIQRTQQEDSAVYLCASSLARWGRRDTEAFFGQGTRLTVV.

Details on this clone: The sample carries other DNA sequences with the same CDR3. The chain links TRBV19 to TRBJ1-1; possible D gene TRBD1, 5 bases. CDR1 is LNHDA and CDR2 is SQIVND in the germline V gene (reference sequence). V was clipped by 7 bases and J by 0 bases, with 9 bases between them. CDR3 size: 13 residues. The CDR3: CASTGRVNTEAFF. DNA for the CDR3: TGTGCCAGTACTGGCAGGGTGAACACTGAAGCTTTCTTT.

The chain recombines TRBV6-1 with TRBJ2-1; 12 bases are shared with TRBD2. Germline CDR1 MNHNS, CDR2 SASEGT. V lost 1 base and J lost 8; bases outside the gene matches: 6. This CDR3 contains 16 residues. CDR3 loop: CASSEVLAGGTDEQFF. As DNA, the CDR3 is TGTGCCAGCAGTGAAGTACTAGCGGGGGGTACGGATGAGCAGTTCTTC.

This chain links TRBV9 with TRBJ2-2; weak D call: TRBD1 (7 bases). The CDR3 consists of 14 residues. Trimming cost V 3 bases and J 5 bases, with 11 bases left between them. Germline assignment: CDR1 SGDLS and CDR2 YYNGEE. This chain's CDR3 is CASSGQGGTGELFF. The CDR3 bases are TGTGCCAGCAGCGGACAGGGAGGAACCGGGGAGCTGTTTTTT.

The chain uses TRBV6-5 and TRBJ1-5; 10 nucleotides line up with TRBD1. The junction had 4 bases not matched to a gene; V was cut back by 6 bases and J by 2 bases. Germline loops: CDR1 MNHEY, CDR2 SVGAGI. This CDR3 has 15 residues. The CDR3 region has the DNA TGTGCCAGCAGCGTGACAGGGGGCGGCAATCAGCCCCAGCATTTT. Protein: CASSVTGGGNQPQHF.

The chain combines TRBV4-1 with TRBJ2-7; no firm D call. This CDR3 has 14 residues. Per germline, CDR1 MGHRA and CDR2 YSYEKL. Trimming removed 0 bases from V and 2 bases from J, with 8 bases in between. The CDR3 DNA follows: TGCGCCAGCAGCCAAGAAGGCGGTACCTACGAGCAGTACTTC. Residues: CASSQEGGTYEQYF.

A single count supports this clone. The rearrangement links TRBV6-6 to TRBJ1-2; TRBD1 might be the D (5 bases). The V end was cut by 6 bases, the J end by 4 bases, with 9 bases between. CDR1 and CDR2 from the germline V gene are MNHNY and SVGAGI (reference sequence). This CDR3 has 12 residues. Written as DNA, the CDR3 is TGTGCCAGCAGGGGACTAGTCTATGGCTACACCTTC. It yields the protein CASRGLVYGYTF.

V is TRBV6-6 and J is TRBJ1-4; D might be TRBD1 (5 bases). V was clipped by 5 bases and J by 8 bases, with 18 bases between them. The CDR3 loop spans 15 amino acids. CDR1 MNHNY and CDR2 SVGAGI come from the germline V gene (reference sequence). CDR3 sequence reads: CASSPPDIRGEKLFF. CDR3 nucleotides: TGTGCCAGCAGTCCACCTGATATTAGGGGAGAAAAACTGTTTTTT.

The genes are TRBV19 and TRBJ2-3, with TRBD2 matching over 9 bases. V lost 5 bases to trimming and J lost 2 bases; unmatched junction nucleotides: 14. The germline V gene encodes CDR1 LNHDA and CDR2 SQIVND (reference sequence). CDR3 length: 18 residues. This chain's CDR3 is CASSALGKRGALTDTQYF. The CDR3 region has the DNA TGTGCCAGTAGTGCCCTGGGAAAGCGGGGGGCCCTCACAGATACGCAGTATTTT.

This chain uses TRBV28 with TRBJ2-3; D is perhaps TRBD2 (6 bases). Trimming removed 5 bases at V and 7 bases at J, with 25 bases between. CDR1 and CDR2 (germline): MDHEN, SYDVKM. CDR3 length: 17 residues. CDR3 protein: CASSPQSGSGVVYTQYF. As DNA, the CDR3 is TGTGCCAGCAGTCCCCAGTCAGGGTCGGGAGTGGTGTATACGCAGTATTTT.

The sample holds one count of this clone. The V and J genes are TRBV7-8 and TRBJ2-1; 15 bases agree with TRBD2. The CDR3 consists of 15 residues. V shed 4 bases and J 9 bases; nucleotides not matched to a gene: 4. CDR1 is SGHVS and CDR2 is FQNEAQ in the germline V gene. As DNA, the CDR3 is TGTGCCAGCAGCTCCCGGACTAGCGGGGGGGGTGAGCAGTTCTTC. Its protein is CASSSRTSGGGEQFF.

The gene calls are TRBV6-1 and TRBJ1-5; weak D call: TRBD1 (5 bases). CDR3 size: 13 residues. CDR1 is MNHNS, CDR2 SASEGT, per germline. Trimming shortened V by 10 bases and J by 5 bases, and 15 bases separated the two germline ends. CDR3 amino acids: CATLLGGDQPQHF. The CDR3 DNA is TGTGCCACTCTCCTGGGGGGGGATCAGCCCCAGCATTTT.

This clone turned up a few times. The rearrangement joins TRBV19 to TRBJ1-2; 7 nucleotides match TRBD1. J lost 6 bases, V lost 1 base, and 8 bases had no gene match. In germline, CDR1 is LNHDA, CDR2 SQIVND (reference sequence). The CDR3 consists of 15 residues. CDR3 in amino acids: CASSIGGQIEDGYTF. CDR3 sequence (DNA): TGTGCCAGTAGTATAGGGGGACAGATTGAGGATGGCTACACCTTC.

This clone was seen a single time. DNA of the CDR3: TGTGCCAGCAGTTACTCAGGGACAGTCAATGAGCAGTTCTTC. Translating gives CASSYSGTVNEQFF. The V call is TRBV6-5, the J call TRBJ2-1; TRBD1 matches 7 bases. Germline V gene lookup returns CDR1 MNHEY and CDR2 SVGAGI. With V trimmed by 0 bases and J by 6 bases, 2 bases remained unmatched. The CDR3 runs 14 residues.